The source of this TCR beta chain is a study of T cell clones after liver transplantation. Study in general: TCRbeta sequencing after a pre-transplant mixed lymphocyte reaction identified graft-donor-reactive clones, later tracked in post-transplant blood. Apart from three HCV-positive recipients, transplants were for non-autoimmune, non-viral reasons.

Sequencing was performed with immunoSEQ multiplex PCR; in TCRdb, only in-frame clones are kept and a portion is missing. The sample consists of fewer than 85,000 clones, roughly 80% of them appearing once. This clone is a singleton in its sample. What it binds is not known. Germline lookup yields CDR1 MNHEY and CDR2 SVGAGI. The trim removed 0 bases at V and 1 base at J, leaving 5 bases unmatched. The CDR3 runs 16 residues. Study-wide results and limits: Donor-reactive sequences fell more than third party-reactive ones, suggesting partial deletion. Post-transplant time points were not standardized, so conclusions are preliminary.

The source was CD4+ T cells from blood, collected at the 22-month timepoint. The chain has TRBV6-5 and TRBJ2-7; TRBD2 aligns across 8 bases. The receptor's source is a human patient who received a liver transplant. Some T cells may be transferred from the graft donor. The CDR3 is CASSYSEAGGSYEQYF. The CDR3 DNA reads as TGTGCCAGCAGTTACTCGGAGGCGGGGGGATCCTACGAGCAGTACTTC.